This T cell receptor beta chain appears in the sequencing data of a study of blood T cells in healthy people across ages. This clonotype was seen a handful of times. Its antigen is undetermined. Study results and caveats: Strongly correlated with naive T cell percentage was TCR beta diversity.

The CDR3 contains 14 residues. CDR1 DFQATT and CDR2 SNEGSKA come from the germline V gene (reference sequence). Deletions cut 0 bases from V and 8 bases from J, with 14 bases between. Alongside a J-beta primer mix, a sample-barcoded 5' primer served in a second PCR lasting roughly 7 to 11 cycles. One entry per CDR3 protein, called by TCRdb with MiXCR from the 5' RACE reads. The sample lists about 720,000 distinct CDR3 sequences; 20% to 25% were seen once. The sample comprised blood. The TCR was taken from a man between 65 and 79 years old in good health. This chain joins TRBV20-1 and TRBJ2-1; possibly TRBD2 for D (5 bases). The CDR3 loop reads CSARDPGKMYEQFF. The CDR3 DNA is TGCAGTGCTAGAGATCCGGGGAAAATGTATGAGCAGTTCTTC.